The source of this TCR beta chain is a study of blood T cell repertoires in COVID-19 (dated by TCRdb to about 2020). Concerning the study at large: Samples from collaborators originated in the United States, Italy and Spain and spanned both the acute and convalescent phases of COVID-19. The prospective study material was composed of cDNA or gDNA derived from T cells, B-cell-depleted T cells, or PBMCs. Subjects who had been exposed to COVID-19, were actively infected with it, or had recovered from it provided the deeply sampled blood TCRbeta repertoires that made up the dataset. A freely available public database, intended as a resource for researchers studying the immune response to SARS-CoV-2, is where the repertoires were released. The samples were drawn from the first 160 participants of the ongoing ImmuneRACE study and from 1,254 subjects provided by 6 global collaborators. A de-identified subject ID, COVID-19 status, age in years and sex were almost always included in the sample metadata. Where available, HLA class I and class II types were taken from metadata supplied by the sample provider and were not determined by assay-based typing. What the study reported, not specific to this receptor: The quantity of clinical and demographic metadata differed by source and by participant and was supplied without curation.

TCRbeta CDR3 regions were amplified from genomic DNA by means of the immunoSEQ Assay, a bias-controlled multiplex PCR. The authors' analysis ran thus. The number of nucleated cells in each sample was estimated by amplification of reference gene primers within the assay. Sequence reads were collapsed and filtered to measure the absolute abundance of every unique TCRbeta CDR3 rearrangement. For each sample, productive Simpson clonality was calculated as the square root of Simpson's diversity index across productive rearrangements. The source is immuneACCESS, and TCRdb retained only in-frame sequences with V and J called. Part of the clones is not carried over; for the studies checked, unresolved V genes explain less than half of this, and the remainder is unexplained. V and J calls and clone size are those listed in that table; D and trimming were worked out from the DNA. For this sample there are about 110,000 clones; 85% to 90% appear just once. The biggest ten clones account for approximately 1% of the sample.

The collaborating institutions used their own protocols to collect whole blood in K2EDTA tubes. For TCRbeta analysis, collaborator samples were shipped as frozen whole blood, as isolated PBMCs, or as DNA extracted from either sample type. Note on this clone: Its specific antigen is unknown. There are no base qualities to consult, and no much larger clone falls within one base.

Its CDR3 holds 16 amino acids, cysteine through phenylalanine. The only DNA kept is the CDR3, 48 bases in frame from the first base. V is pruned by 5 bases and J by 4 bases, leaving 10 bases of the junction without a gene match. Based on the germline V gene, the CDR1 and CDR2 sequences are SGHVS and FNYEAQ. Input material: peripheral blood. This receptor was identified in a human donor in a cohort sampled during active COVID-19. The chain uses TRBV7-6 and TRBJ2-3; 9 bases in between match TRBD2. This receptor carries the CDR3 CASSRPAGGRADTQYF. Read as DNA, the sequence is TGTGCCAGCAGCCGACCAGCGGGGGGCAGAGCAGATACGCAGTATTTT.